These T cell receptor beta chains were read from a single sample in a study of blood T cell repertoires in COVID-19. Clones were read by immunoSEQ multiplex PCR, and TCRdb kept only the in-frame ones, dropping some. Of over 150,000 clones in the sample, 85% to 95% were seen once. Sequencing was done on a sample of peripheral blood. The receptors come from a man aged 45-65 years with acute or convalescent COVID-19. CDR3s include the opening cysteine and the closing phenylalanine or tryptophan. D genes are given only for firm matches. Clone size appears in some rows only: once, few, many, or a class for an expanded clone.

CDR3aa: CATSREASPFGIQYF
CDR3nt: TGTGCCACCAGCAGAGAAGCCTCCCCTTTTGGCATTCAGTACTTC
j_gene: TRBJ2-4
abundance: few
d_gene: NA
v_gene: TRBV15

CDR3aa: CASSYSTGANEKLFF
CDR3nt: TGTGCCAGCAGTTACTCGACAGGGGCAAATGAAAAACTGTTTTTT
j_gene: TRBJ1-4
abundance: NA
d_gene: TRBD1
v_gene: TRBV6-5

CDR3aa: CSASMLAPSTDTQYF
CDR3nt: TGCAGTGCTAGTATGTTAGCGCCAAGCACAGATACGCAGTATTTT
j_gene: TRBJ2-3
abundance: once
d_gene: NA
v_gene: TRBV20-1

CDR3aa: CASRRDTTDHQPQHF
CDR3nt: TGTGCCAGCAGAAGGGACACCACCGACCATCAGCCCCAGCATTTT
j_gene: TRBJ1-5
abundance: NA
d_gene: NA
v_gene: TRBV2

CDR3aa: CASSYSPGYSPLHF
CDR3nt: TGTGCCAGCAGTTACTCGCCAGGTTATTCACCCCTCCACTTT
j_gene: TRBJ1-6
abundance: NA
d_gene: NA
v_gene: TRBV6-6

CDR3aa: CASRIVQGPAYEQYF
CDR3nt: TGTGCCAGCAGGATAGTGCAGGGGCCAGCCTACGAGCAGTACTTC
j_gene: TRBJ2-7
abundance: NA
d_gene: NA
v_gene: TRBV6-5

CDR3aa: CASSLVGTGDSPLHF
CDR3nt: TGTGCCAGCAGCTTAGTCGGGACAGGGGATTCACCCCTCCACTTT
j_gene: TRBJ1-6
abundance: NA
d_gene: TRBD1
v_gene: TRBV11-2

CDR3aa: CASRSAPGQGTGELFF
CDR3nt: TGTGCCAGCAGATCGGCCCCGGGACAGGGCACCGGGGAGCTGTTTTTT
j_gene: TRBJ2-2
abundance: once
d_gene: TRBD1
v_gene: TRBV28

CDR3aa: CASSIPAGREEPQHF
CDR3nt: TGTGCCAGTAGTATCCCCGCCGGCCGGGAGGAGCCCCAGCATTTT
j_gene: TRBJ1-5
abundance: NA
d_gene: NA
v_gene: TRBV19

CDR3aa: CASSRAGVNGYTF
CDR3nt: TGTGCCAGCAGTCGGGCGGGGGTAAATGGCTACACCTTC
j_gene: TRBJ1-2
abundance: NA
d_gene: NA
v_gene: TRBV5-4

CDR3aa: CASSLHHRVGLETQYF
CDR3nt: TGTGCCAGCAGCTTACATCACAGGGTCGGTCTTGAGACCCAGTACTTC
j_gene: TRBJ2-5
abundance: once
d_gene: NA
v_gene: TRBV11-2

CDR3aa: CASSQGQGYQPQHF
CDR3nt: TGTGCCAGCAGTCAGGGACAGGGGTATCAGCCCCAGCATTTT
j_gene: TRBJ1-5
abundance: NA
d_gene: TRBD1
v_gene: TRBV28

CDR3aa: CSASSVVEAFF
CDR3nt: TGCAGTGCTAGTTCAGTGGTTGAAGCTTTCTTT
j_gene: TRBJ1-1
abundance: NA
d_gene: NA
v_gene: TRBV20-1

CDR3aa: CATSDLRNIRGGPDTQYF
CDR3nt: TGTGCCACCAGTGATCTACGAAACATCAGGGGCGGGCCAGATACGCAGTATTTT
j_gene: TRBJ2-3
abundance: NA
d_gene: NA
v_gene: TRBV24-1

CDR3aa: CASSTQGFNEAFF
CDR3nt: TGTGCCAGCAGTACACAGGGGTTCAATGAAGCTTTCTTT
j_gene: TRBJ1-1
abundance: few
d_gene: TRBD1
v_gene: TRBV6-2/TRBV6-3

CDR3aa: CASSSPGTGGVDGYTF
CDR3nt: TGTGCCAGCAGCTCTCCTGGGACAGGGGGCGTTGATGGCTACACCTTC
j_gene: TRBJ1-2
abundance: NA
d_gene: TRBD1
v_gene: TRBV4-2

CDR3aa: CASSLWTGTYNSPLHF
CDR3nt: TGTGCCAGCAGTCTATGGACAGGGACCTATAATTCACCCCTCCACTTT
j_gene: TRBJ1-6
abundance: NA
d_gene: TRBD1
v_gene: TRBV27

CDR3aa: CAWSVPWGGDEKLFF
CDR3nt: TGTGCCTGGAGTGTACCCTGGGGAGGAGATGAAAAACTGTTTTTT
j_gene: TRBJ1-4
abundance: NA
d_gene: NA
v_gene: TRBV30

CDR3aa: CASSPNSGDSPLHF
CDR3nt: TGTGCCAGCAGCCCTAATTCAGGGGATTCACCCCTCCACTTT
j_gene: TRBJ1-6
abundance: few
d_gene: NA
v_gene: TRBV9

CDR3aa: CASSQDRGTEAFF
CDR3nt: TGCGCCAGCAGCCAGGACAGGGGCACTGAAGCTTTCTTT
j_gene: TRBJ1-1
abundance: NA
d_gene: TRBD1
v_gene: TRBV10-2

CDR3aa: CASSLRTGRNEKLFF
CDR3nt: TGTGCCAGTAGTCTTCGGACAGGAAGAAATGAAAAACTGTTTTTT
j_gene: TRBJ1-4
abundance: NA
d_gene: TRBD1
v_gene: TRBV19

CDR3aa: CASSPGTSSTEQFF
CDR3nt: TGTGCCAGCAGTCCCGGGACTAGCTCTACTGAGCAGTTCTTC
j_gene: TRBJ2-1
abundance: NA
d_gene: TRBD2
v_gene: TRBV28

CDR3aa: CASSRTVGDEKLFF
CDR3nt: TGTGCCAGCAGCCGGACAGTGGGGGATGAAAAACTGTTTTTT
j_gene: TRBJ1-4
abundance: few
d_gene: NA
v_gene: TRBV2

CDR3aa: CASNPAGHTDTQYF
CDR3nt: TGTGCCAGCAACCCAGCGGGGCACACAGATACGCAGTATTTT
j_gene: TRBJ2-3
abundance: NA
d_gene: TRBD2
v_gene: TRBV6-5

CDR3aa: CASSESAGETQYF
CDR3nt: TGTGCCAGCAGTGAATCGGCGGGGGAGACCCAGTACTTC
j_gene: TRBJ2-5
abundance: NA
d_gene: NA
v_gene: TRBV6-1

CDR3aa: CASSPGQRRNTEAFF
CDR3nt: TGTGCCAGCAGCCCAGGACAGAGGCGGAACACTGAAGCTTTCTTT
j_gene: TRBJ1-1
abundance: NA
d_gene: NA
v_gene: TRBV7-9

CDR3aa: CASSLSRALNTEAFF
CDR3nt: TGTGCCAGCAGCTTATCGAGAGCCTTGAACACTGAAGCTTTCTTT
j_gene: TRBJ1-1
abundance: NA
d_gene: NA
v_gene: TRBV7-8

CDR3aa: CASSPWTGHYEQYF
CDR3nt: TGTGCCAGCAGCCCATGGACAGGGCACTACGAGCAGTACTTC
j_gene: TRBJ2-7
abundance: NA
d_gene: TRBD1
v_gene: TRBV11-2

CDR3aa: CASSTDRGPLLQPQHF
CDR3nt: TGTGCCAGTAGTACCGACAGGGGCCCCCTGTTGCAGCCCCAGCATTTT
j_gene: TRBJ1-5
abundance: NA
d_gene: TRBD1
v_gene: TRBV19

CDR3aa: CSGGQGMNTEAFF
CDR3nt: TGCAGCGGTGGACAGGGCATGAACACTGAAGCTTTCTTT
j_gene: TRBJ1-1
abundance: NA
d_gene: TRBD1
v_gene: TRBV29-1

CDR3aa: CASSEAGGLYQPQHF
CDR3nt: TGTGCCAGCAGCGAGGCAGGGGGCCTCTATCAGCCCCAGCATTTT
j_gene: TRBJ1-5
abundance: once
d_gene: TRBD1
v_gene: TRBV9

CDR3aa: CASSQNDRDNEQFF
CDR3nt: TGTGCCAGCAGCCAAAATGACAGAGACAATGAGCAGTTCTTC
j_gene: TRBJ2-1
abundance: NA
d_gene: NA
v_gene: TRBV3-1/TRBV3-2

CDR3aa: CASSRPGTRYEQYF
CDR3nt: TGTGCCAGCAGTAGGCCGGGGACAAGATACGAGCAGTACTTC
j_gene: TRBJ2-7
abundance: NA
d_gene: NA
v_gene: TRBV28

CDR3aa: CASSPEYF
CDR3nt: TGTGCCAGCAGCCCGGAGTATTTT
j_gene: TRBJ2-3
abundance: once
d_gene: NA
v_gene: TRBV7-9

CDR3aa: CASGTRGRYTGELFF
CDR3nt: TGTGCCAGCGGGACCCGGGGGAGGTACACCGGGGAGCTGTTTTTT
j_gene: TRBJ2-2
abundance: NA
d_gene: NA
v_gene: TRBV27

CDR3aa: CATSRVGGEAFF
CDR3nt: TGTGCCACCAGCAGAGTAGGGGGAGAAGCTTTCTTT
j_gene: TRBJ1-1
abundance: NA
d_gene: NA
v_gene: TRBV15

CDR3aa: CASSLKRGGTLKSYNEQFF
CDR3nt: TGCGCCAGCAGCTTAAAGCGGGGGGGCACTTTGAAGTCCTACAATGAGCAGTTCTTC
j_gene: TRBJ2-1
abundance: NA
d_gene: TRBD2
v_gene: TRBV5-1

CDR3aa: CASSQPGQGGGYTF
CDR3nt: TGCGCCAGCAGCCAACCGGGACAGGGGGGTGGCTACACCTTC
j_gene: TRBJ1-2
abundance: NA
d_gene: TRBD1
v_gene: TRBV4-1

CDR3aa: CASSQVLSGGPRGEQFF
CDR3nt: TGCGCCAGCAGCCAAGTGCTTAGCGGGGGTCCACGTGGTGAGCAGTTCTTC
j_gene: TRBJ2-1
abundance: NA
d_gene: TRBD2
v_gene: TRBV4-1

CDR3aa: CASSKGSTRGYGYTF
CDR3nt: TGTGCCAGCAGCAAAGGTTCCACACGGGGCTATGGCTACACCTTC
j_gene: TRBJ1-2
abundance: NA
d_gene: NA
v_gene: TRBV21-1

CDR3aa: CSVALGMVLAGDGETQYF
CDR3nt: TGCAGCGTTGCATTGGGGATGGTATTGGCGGGGGATGGAGAGACCCAGTACTTC
j_gene: TRBJ2-5
abundance: NA
d_gene: TRBD2
v_gene: TRBV29-1

CDR3aa: CASSLVGQSEAFF
CDR3nt: TGTGCCAGCAGCTTAGTGGGACAGTCAGAAGCTTTCTTT
j_gene: TRBJ1-1
abundance: NA
d_gene: TRBD1
v_gene: TRBV7-3

CDR3aa: CASSVGEPGLAGGLTDTQYF
CDR3nt: TGTGCCAGCAGCGTAGGGGAGCCGGGACTAGCGGGGGGATTAACAGATACGCAGTATTTT
j_gene: TRBJ2-3
abundance: NA
d_gene: TRBD2
v_gene: TRBV9

CDR3aa: CASSLVDRGETQYF
CDR3nt: TGTGCCAGCAGCTTAGTGGACAGGGGAGAGACCCAGTACTTC
j_gene: TRBJ2-5
abundance: NA
d_gene: TRBD1
v_gene: TRBV7-6